The present T cell receptor (beta chain) was sequenced within a study of a mutant IDH1 vaccine in newly diagnosed glioma. Overall study: There were approximately 60% males and approximately 38% females among treated patients, whose mean age was approximately 38 years.

Trimming stripped 2 bases from V and 5 bases from J, with 12 bases between. Germline CDR1 reads SGHAT; CDR2 reads FQDESV (reference sequence). There are 14 residues in the CDR3. Time point described: week 23, last vaccination. In every dose of vaccine, 300 ug of mutant IDH1 20-mer peptide was given alongside topical imiquimod. Each astrocytoma in the donors was new, WHO grade 3 or 4, IDH1-mutant and ATRX-lost. Produced via immunoSEQ multiplex PCR; TCRdb's table is partial and in-frame only. The sample records tens of thousands of clones, 65% to 90% being singletons. As for this clone: Its antigen is currently unknown.

This TCR was recovered from a man in his thirties or forties with glioma. Some clones in this sample may be carry-over from other donors' samples. The gene calls are TRBV11-1 and TRBJ1-1; D is ambiguous. This specimen consisted of PBMCs, obtained from a glioma patient whose treatment included an IDH1 peptide vaccine. In DNA, the CDR3 is TGTGCCAGCAGCTTAATTGTAGGTGCGACTGAAGCTTTCTTT. This codes for CASSLIVGATEAFF.